This T cell receptor (beta chain) is from a study of CD8+ T cells in alopecia areata. Looked up from germline, CDR1 is GTSNPN and CDR2 is SVGIG (reference sequence). This CDR3 region has 14 residues. Trimming stripped 0 bases from V and 1 base from J, with 7 bases between. On this clone itself: Other nucleotide sequences in the sample specify the same CDR3.

Extracted from the samples, RNA was reverse transcribed into cDNA to serve as the sequencing template. Assay used: immunoSEQ multiplex PCR; TCRdb lists only in-frame clones, some missing. The sample holds under 250,000 clones, roughly 57% seen once. The TCR originated in a human donor with alopecia areata. The sample in question was CD4+ T cells sorted from blood, obtained at week 0. V gene TRBV30 combines with J gene TRBJ1-5; the D is unclear. CDR3 DNA: TGTGCCTGGAGTGTGGGCAGCAGCAATCAGCCCCAGCATTTT. It encodes CAWSVGSSNQPQHF.